These 27 T cell receptor beta chains were sequenced from one sample in a study of cytomegalovirus exposure and HLA in healthy donors. 13 Jbeta primers and 60 Vbeta primers were used for the PCR. Method: immunoSEQ multiplex PCR; TCRdb's copy keeps in-frame clones and lacks some. The table lists roughly 98,000 clones, about three fifths of them singletons. The specimen sequenced was PBMCs. These TCRs come from a woman in her twenties or thirties in good health and CMV-seropositive.

CDR3 DNA: TGTGCCAGTAGTCTCTGGAGACAGGGGGCTAATAGCGGCTACACCTTC. Amino acids: CASSLWRQGANSGYTF. V gene TRBV19 combines with J gene TRBJ1-2; the match to TRBD1 covers 10 bases. V lost 5 bases, J lost 8 bases, and 14 bases stayed unmatched. CDR1 is LNHDA, CDR2 SQIVND, per germline (reference sequence). CDR3 length: 16 amino acids.

The rearrangement uses TRBV18 and TRBJ1-2; weak D call: TRBD1 (6 bases). CDR1 and CDR2 (germline): KGHSH, LQKENI. The CDR3 length is 14 residues. V was pared by 4 bases and J by 4 bases, with 13 bases between. The CDR3 spells CASSQYRELYGYTF. The CDR3, as DNA: TGTGCCAGCTCACAATACAGGGAGCTCTATGGCTACACCTTC.

The chain combines TRBV2 with TRBJ2-3; maybe TRBD1 (6 bases). The germline V gene has CDR1 SNHLY and CDR2 FYNNEI. This CDR3 region has 15 residues. The V end lost 7 bases, the J end lost 3 bases, and 17 bases lay between the germline ends. The CDR3 loop is CASNLDSAQTDTQYF. CDR3 nucleotide sequence: TGTGCCAGCAACCTGGACAGCGCTCAAACAGATACGCAGTATTTT.

This clone was counted a few times. The chain links TRBV30 to TRBJ2-7; 8 positions agree with TRBD1. J lost 2 bases, V lost 2 bases, and 8 bases had no gene match. CDR1 and CDR2 from the germline V gene are GTSNPN and SVGIG (reference sequence). CDR3 length: 15 residues. Here the CDR3 reads CAWSRPGQGTYEQYF. In nucleotides, the CDR3 is TGTGCCTGGAGTCGTCCAGGACAGGGTACCTACGAGCAGTACTTC.

The chain employs TRBV5-4 and TRBJ2-3; 16 bases map to TRBD2. The CDR3 is made up of 15 amino acids. Germline lookup yields CDR1 SGHNT and CDR2 YYREEE (reference sequence). V lost 3 bases, J lost 9 bases, and 4 bases stayed unmatched. CDR3 DNA: TGTGCCAGCAGCTCGGGACTAGCGGGGGGGCAGACGCAGTATTTT. Protein sequence: CASSSGLAGGQTQYF. The complete variable domain, with remaining parts taken from reference TRBV5-4 and TRBJ2-3, reads ETGVTQSPTHLIKTRGQQVTLRCSSQSGHNTVSWYQQALGQGPQFIFQYYREEENGRGNFPPRFSGLQFPNYSSELNVNALELDDSALYLCASSSGLAGGQTQYFGPGTRLTVL.

The chain recombines TRBV6-5 with TRBJ1-5; no definite D call. CDR1 and CDR2 (germline): MNHEY, SVGAGI. The CDR3 runs to 14 residues. The V and J ends lost 6 bases and 3 bases respectively, with 12 bases between them. The DNA of the CDR3 is TGTGCCAGCAGCCCTCGAGGGCCCAATCAGCCCCAGCATTTT. This gives the protein CASSPRGPNQPQHF.

The rearrangement uses TRBV7-3 and TRBJ1-1, with D uncertain. The V gene lost 5 bases and the J gene lost 3 bases, with 16 bases spanning the gap. The CDR3 extends over 15 amino acids. Germline CDR1 SGHTA, CDR2 FQGTGA. The CDR3 nucleotides are TGTGCCAGCAGCCCTGGGGAGGAGGCACACACTGAAGCTTTCTTT. Translated, it gives CASSPGEEAHTEAFF.

V is TRBV2 and J is TRBJ1-2; 8 bases are a match to TRBD1. From germline, CDR1 is SNHLY and CDR2 FYNNEI. There are 14 residues in the CDR3. The V and J ends lost 3 bases and 3 bases, in that order; junction bases with no gene match: 3. CDR3 residues: CASSDQGADYGYTF. The CDR3 DNA follows: TGTGCCAGCAGTGATCAGGGGGCGGACTATGGCTACACCTTC. The variable domain in full, with the rest retrieved from reference TRBV2 and TRBJ1-2, is EPEVTQTPSHQVTQMGQEVILRCVPISNHLYFYWYRQILGQKVEFLVSFYNNEISEKSEIFDDQFSVERPDGSNFTLKIRSTKLEDSAMYFCASSDQGADYGYTFGSGTRLTVV.

The chain links TRBV13 to TRBJ1-1; a weak D match, TRBD1 (6 bases). The CDR3 spans 15 residues. CDR1 PRHDT and CDR2 FYEKMQ come from the germline V gene (reference sequence). The V gene lost 3 bases and the J gene lost 6 bases, with 17 bases spanning the gap. The CDR3 reads CASSFKQGEISEAFF. The CDR3 region has the DNA TGTGCCAGCAGCTTCAAACAGGGTGAGATCTCTGAAGCTTTCTTT.

V and J are TRBV7-9 and TRBJ1-3; 7 bases map to TRBD1. Losses at the gene ends were 5 bases for V and 3 bases for J; bases not matched to a gene: 4. Germline CDR1 SEHNR, CDR2 FQNEAQ (reference sequence). The length of the CDR3 is 14 residues. The CDR3 nucleotides read TGTGCCAGCAGCCCCGGGACAGTTGGAAACACCATATATTTT. Its translation is CASSPGTVGNTIYF.

The chain joins TRBV6-4 to TRBJ2-1; a possible D gene is TRBD2 (5 bases). V lost 5 bases and J 6 bases, leaving 14 bases between the germline ends. This CDR3 has 14 residues. The V gene's germline CDR1 is MRHNA and CDR2 SNTAGT. The CDR3 bases are TGTGCCAGCAGTCTCGCAAGTGAGGGCAATGAGCAGTTCTTC. Translating it yields CASSLASEGNEQFF.

This rearrangement joins TRBV14 to TRBJ2-5, with 11 bases fitting TRBD2. The CDR3 covers 16 residues. CDR1 SGHDN and CDR2 FVKESK come from the germline V gene. The ends lost 1 base at V and 4 bases at J; junction bases unmatched: 5. CDR3 in amino acids: CASSQGGLAVGETQYF. CDR3 DNA: TGTGCCAGCAGCCAAGGGGGACTAGCGGTTGGAGAGACCCAGTACTTC.

J is TRBJ1-5 and V is TRBV28; D is unresolved. In germline, CDR1 is MDHEN, CDR2 SYDVKM. Between the trimmed V and J ends, which lost 3 bases and 6 bases, there was a span of 12 bases. The CDR3 extends over 14 amino acids. The CDR3 sequence is CASSFTRGTQPQHF. The CDR3, as DNA: TGTGCCAGCAGTTTTACACGGGGAACTCAGCCCCAGCATTTT. The variable domain in full, with the rest retrieved from reference TRBV28 and TRBJ1-5, is DVKVTQSSRYLVKRTGEKVFLECVQDMDHENMFWYRQDPGLGLRLIYFSYDVKMKEKGDIPEGYSVSREKKERFSLILESASTNQTSMYLCASSFTRGTQPQHFGDGTRLSIL.

This clone was recorded a few times. The chain has TRBV6-5 and TRBJ2-2, with a possible D match to TRBD1 (6 bases). The CDR3 extends over 14 amino acids. Germline-derived CDR1 and CDR2 are MNHEY and SVGAGI. V was cut by 8 bases and J by 2 bases, with 12 bases left in between. CDR3: CASGDRPNTGELFF. The CDR3, as DNA: TGTGCCAGCGGAGACAGGCCCAACACCGGGGAGCTGTTTTTT.

The CDR3, as DNA: TGTGCCAGCAGCTTTTTTGCGGGGGTAGAAGGAGATACGCAGTATTTT. It is translated as CASSFFAGVEGDTQYF. This rearrangement joins TRBV7-2 to TRBJ2-3; 7 bases map to TRBD2. The CDR3 is made up of 16 amino acids. The ends lost 3 bases at V and 5 bases at J; junction bases unmatched: 11. Germline assignment: CDR1 SGHTA and CDR2 FQGNSA.

The chain joins TRBV5-1 to TRBJ2-6; weak D call: TRBD1 (6 bases). The germline gives CDR1 SGHRS, CDR2 YFSETQ. The germline V and J ends were trimmed by 4 bases and 4 bases, with 18 bases remaining between them. The CDR3 loop spans 17 amino acids. The CDR3 sequence is CASSASQGSNGANVLTF. The CDR3 DNA reads as TGCGCCAGCAGCGCCTCCCAGGGGAGCAACGGGGCCAACGTCCTGACTTTC.

The chain employs TRBV6-1 and TRBJ1-6; D possibly corresponds to TRBD1 (6 bases). Trimming stripped 0 bases from V and 0 bases from J, with 9 bases between. The CDR3 runs 17 residues. Germline lookup yields CDR1 MNHNS and CDR2 SASEGT. This CDR3 reads CASSEARTVSYNSPLHF. CDR3 DNA: TGTGCCAGCAGTGAAGCTAGGACAGTCTCCTATAATTCACCCCTCCACTTT.

The chain has TRBV30 and TRBJ1-2; D might be TRBD1 (6 bases). The CDR3 covers 14 residues. Germline CDR1 reads GTSNPN; CDR2 reads SVGIG (reference sequence). V was trimmed by 2 bases and J by 3 bases, leaving 13 bases between them. In DNA, the CDR3 is TGTGCCTGGAGTCCGCAGGGGCGCTACTATGGCTACACCTTC. Its protein is CAWSPQGRYYGYTF.

This clone has a single count. The gene calls are TRBV9 and TRBJ2-5; no reliable D call. Trimming cost V 0 bases and J 4 bases, with 7 bases left between them. Germline V gene sequence: CDR1 SGDLS, CDR2 YYNGEE. CDR3 length equals 13 residues. The CDR3: CASSVENRETQYF. The CDR3 region has the DNA TGTGCCAGCAGCGTAGAAAACAGAGAGACCCAGTACTTC.

This chain uses TRBV19 with TRBJ2-7, with D possibly being TRBD1 (5 bases). V lost 4 bases and J 2 bases, leaving 9 bases between the germline ends. Germline CDR1 reads LNHDA; CDR2 reads SQIVND (reference sequence). This CDR3 spans 13 amino acids. The DNA of the CDR3 is TGTGCCAGTAGTAACGGACACCCCTACGAGCAGTACTTC. This sequence encodes CASSNGHPYEQYF.

This clone has only a few counts. V gene TRBV28 combines with J gene TRBJ2-2, with D possibly being TRBD2 (5 bases). Germline values: CDR1 MDHEN, CDR2 SYDVKM. This CDR3 contains 14 residues. Trimming shortened V by 5 bases and J by 6 bases, and 13 bases separated the two germline ends. The CDR3 coding sequence is TGTGCCAGCAGTAGGCCGGACGGGGCCGGGGAGCTGTTTTTT. Protein sequence: CASSRPDGAGELFF.

This clone was counted between two and nine times. The V and J genes are TRBV11-2 and TRBJ2-1, with 11 positions matching TRBD2. CDR1 and CDR2 from the germline V gene are SGHAT and FQNNGV. V trimming: 6 bases; J trimming: 8 bases; junction bases outside the gene matches: 15. CDR3 length equals 17 residues. CDR3 protein: CASSSTSGGLRAHEQFF. Here the CDR3 DNA reads TGTGCCAGCAGTTCTACTAGCGGGGGCCTTCGTGCCCATGAGCAGTTCTTC.

This chain links TRBV7-9 with TRBJ1-1; D call uncertain. The germline V gene encodes CDR1 SEHNR and CDR2 FQNEAQ (reference sequence). V gave up 2 bases and J gave up 3 bases, with 10 bases separating them. The CDR3 consists of 14 residues. The CDR3 loop reads CASSLKGGYTEAFF. The CDR3 DNA reads as TGTGCCAGCAGCTTAAAGGGAGGATACACTGAAGCTTTCTTT.

The chain combines TRBV19 with TRBJ1-1, with unresolved D. In germline, CDR1 is LNHDA, CDR2 SQIVND (reference sequence). The CDR3 is made up of 11 amino acids. V was trimmed by 7 bases and J by 11 bases, leaving 14 bases between them. The CDR3 DNA sequence: TGTGCCAGTAACGGAGGGTTTAAGGCTTTCTTT. Translating it yields CASNGGFKAFF.

The chain joins TRBV2 to TRBJ1-1; D unclear. Germline V gives CDR1 SNHLY, CDR2 FYNNEI. The CDR3 covers 10 residues. With 1 base removed from V and 9 bases from J, the gap between germline ends came to 3 bases. The CDR3 spells CASSEDKAFF. CDR3 in DNA: TGTGCCAGCAGTGAAGACAAAGCTTTCTTT.

The chain couples TRBV2 to TRBJ1-5; no definite D call. V was trimmed by 7 bases and J by 6 bases, leaving 16 bases between them. Germline-derived CDR1 and CDR2 are SNHLY and FYNNEI. The CDR3 is 14 amino acids. CDR3 in amino acids: CASKDSHQTQPQHF. CDR3 in DNA: TGTGCCAGCAAGGACTCTCACCAGACTCAGCCCCAGCATTTT.

This chain uses TRBV5-1 with TRBJ2-1; D may be TRBD1 (6 bases). Germline lookup yields CDR1 SGHRS and CDR2 YFSETQ. V was cut by 4 bases and J by 4 bases, with 9 bases left in between. The CDR3 length is 13 residues. CDR3 DNA sequence: TGCGCCAGCAGCGACCAGGGGTACAATGAGCAGTTCTTC. It yields the protein CASSDQGYNEQFF.